Below are 31 T cell receptor beta chains sequenced from a single sample in a study of blood T cell repertoires in COVID-19. Clones were read by immunoSEQ multiplex PCR, and TCRdb kept only the in-frame ones, dropping some. The repertoire includes a few hundred thousand clones, over 75% of them detected once, and about 0.7% sits in the top ten. The sequencing input was peripheral blood. These receptors were taken from a human donor in a cohort sampled during active COVID-19.

This chain links TRBV21-1 with TRBJ1-1. TRBV21-1 is termed a pseudogene. This CDR3 is built from 12 residues. The CDR3 region is CASKVRRTEAFF. The DNA for the CDR3 is TGTGCCAGCAAAGTTCGGAGGACTGAAGCTTTCTTT.

The chain recombines TRBV9 with TRBJ1-2; TRBD1 matches at 9 bases. V lost 3 bases to trimming and J lost 4 bases; unmatched junction nucleotides: 4. Germline V lookup: CDR1 SGDLS, CDR2 YYNGEE. The CDR3 is made up of 14 amino acids. The CDR3 loop is CASSAGQGSYGYTF. In DNA, the CDR3 is TGTGCCAGCAGCGCCGGACAGGGGAGCTATGGCTACACCTTC.

This clone was counted only a few times. This chain connects TRBV7-2 to TRBJ2-7; D gene ambiguous. The V and J ends lost 5 bases and 6 bases respectively, with 11 bases between them. The length of the CDR3 is 12 residues. Germline CDR1 and CDR2: SGHTA and FQGNSA. CDR3 sequence reads: CASSRDRSEQYF. The DNA for the CDR3 is TGTGCCAGCAGCCGAGATCGGAGCGAGCAGTACTTC. Full variable domain (rest looked up from reference TRBV7-2 and TRBJ2-7): GAGVSQSPSNKVTEKGKDVELRCDPISGHTALYWYRQSLGQGLEFLIYFQGNSAPDKSGLPSDRFSAERTGGSVSTLTIQRTQQEDSAVYLCASSRDRSEQYFGPGTRLTVT.

This chain joins TRBV6-2 or TRBV6-3 and TRBJ2-5, with 8 bases that match TRBD1. Germline trimming cut 6 bases from V and 1 base from J; bases unmatched to any gene: 10. Germline V gene lookup returns CDR1 MNHEY and CDR2 SVGEGT. This CDR3 is 16 amino acids long. The CDR3 loop is CASSLGQGFGQETQYF. The CDR3 region has the DNA TGTGCCAGCAGCCTCGGACAGGGATTCGGCCAAGAGACCCAGTACTTC.

This clone was detected once. The CDR3 DNA reads as TGTGCCAGCAGCCGGCGGAGGGAAGATAATTCACCCCTCCACTTT. Protein: CASSRRREDNSPLHF. The chain uses TRBV28 and TRBJ1-6; D gene ambiguous. Germline V gene data show CDR1 as MDHEN and CDR2 as SYDVKM. V was shortened by 6 bases and J by 5 bases, with 14 bases between the two germline ends. The CDR3 sequence is 15 residues long. The complete variable domain, with remaining parts taken from reference TRBV28 and TRBJ1-6, reads DVKVTQSSRYLVKRTGEKVFLECVQDMDHENMFWYRQDPGLGLRLIYFSYDVKMKEKGDIPEGYSVSREKKERFSLILESASTNQTSMYLCASSRRREDNSPLHFGNGTRLTVT.

The chain's CDR3 is CASSLDRGQETQYF. The CDR3 DNA reads TGCGCCAGCAGCTTGGACAGGGGCCAAGAGACCCAGTACTTC. The chain uses TRBV5-1 and TRBJ2-5, with 7 bases that match TRBD1. Germline loops: CDR1 SGHRS, CDR2 YFSETQ. J gave up 1 base and V 0 bases, and 0 bases lay outside the gene matches. CDR3 size: 14 residues. Filled out from reference TRBV5-1 and TRBJ2-5, the complete variable domain reads KAGVTQTPRYLIKTRGQQVTLSCSPISGHRSVSWYQQTPGQGLQFLFEYFSETQRNKGNFPGRFSGRQFSNSRSEMNVSTLELGDSALYLCASSLDRGQETQYFGPGTRLLVL.

The J gene is TRBJ2-7, the V gene TRBV6-5; D might be TRBD2 (5 bases). Germline V gene data show CDR1 as MNHEY and CDR2 as SVGAGI. The CDR3 extends over 14 amino acids. Trimming removed 2 bases at V and 3 bases at J, with 11 bases between. Written as DNA, the CDR3 is TGTGCCAGCAGTTACCAAGACCGGGACTACGAGCAGTACTTC. Encoded protein: CASSYQDRDYEQYF.

The V and J genes are TRBV30 and TRBJ1-2; TRBD1 agrees at 7 bases. CDR3 length: 14 amino acids. J gave up 3 bases and V 4 bases, and 8 bases lay outside the gene matches. The germline V gene has CDR1 GTSNPN and CDR2 SVGIG (reference sequence). CDR3 sequence reads: CAWTPRQGHYGYTF. DNA of the CDR3: TGTGCCTGGACGCCCCGACAGGGCCACTATGGCTACACCTTC.

V and J are TRBV18 and TRBJ1-5; 7 bases map to TRBD1. V lost 4 bases to trimming and J lost 4 bases; unmatched junction nucleotides: 10. This CDR3 has 16 amino acids. Per the germline V gene, CDR1 is KGHSH and CDR2 is LQKENI. This CDR3 is CASSQSGGTGNQPQHF. The CDR3 nucleotides read TGTGCCAGCTCACAGTCAGGGGGGACCGGTAATCAGCCCCAGCATTTT.

A single count supports this clone. The V gene is TRBV5-1, the J gene TRBJ1-5; the D is unclear. V was shortened by 2 bases and J by 1 base, with 10 bases between the two germline ends. The germline V gene encodes CDR1 SGHRS and CDR2 YFSETQ. The CDR3 is made up of 15 amino acids. CDR3 DNA sequence: TGCGCCAGCAGCTTAGAACAGAACAGCAATCAGCCCCAGCATTTT. It yields the protein CASSLEQNSNQPQHF.

The chain links TRBV6-6 to TRBJ2-7; 9 bases agree with TRBD2. V dropped 2 bases and J dropped 2; count of bases not matched to a gene: 7. In germline, CDR1 is MNHNY, CDR2 SVGAGI (reference sequence). The CDR3 runs to 16 residues. CDR3: CASSYPRAGGTYEQYF. The DNA of the CDR3 is TGTGCCAGCAGTTACCCGAGAGCGGGAGGTACCTACGAGCAGTACTTC.

The chain links TRBV18 to TRBJ1-6; D gene ambiguous. Trimming shortened V by 3 bases and J by 6 bases, and 6 bases separated the two germline ends. CDR1 and CDR2 (germline): KGHSH, LQKENI. The CDR3 has 13 residues. CDR3 protein: CASSPNSNSPLHF. CDR3 nucleotides: TGTGCCAGCTCACCCAACAGTAATTCACCCCTCCACTTT.

The chain couples TRBV2 to TRBJ1-2; D perhaps matches TRBD1 (5 bases). CDR1 is SNHLY, CDR2 FYNNEI, per germline. The CDR3 extends over 13 amino acids. Trimming removed 4 bases from V and 8 bases from J, with 14 bases in between. The CDR3 sequence: CASSAEGEGGYTF. The CDR3 nucleotides are TGTGCCAGCAGTGCTGAAGGGGAAGGCGGCTACACCTTC.

About this clone: Other DNA sequences from this sample encode an identical CDR3 as well. The chain employs TRBV5-6 and TRBJ1-1; TRBD1 is a possible D gene (5 bases). V gave up 2 bases and J gave up 4 bases, with 9 bases separating them. The CDR3 sequence is 13 residues long. CDR1 SGHDT and CDR2 YYEEEE come from the germline V gene. The CDR3 DNA follows: TGTGCCAGCAGCTTAGGGAGGGGCACTGAAGCTTTCTTT. It translates to CASSLGRGTEAFF.

V gene TRBV28 combines with J gene TRBJ1-5; TRBD1 might be the D (6 bases). The CDR3 is 18 amino acids. Trimming pared 5 bases from V and 4 bases from J, leaving 24 bases between. Germline CDR1 MDHEN, CDR2 SYDVKM. CDR3: CASSPGTFSSEENQPQHF. The CDR3 nucleotides are TGTGCCAGCAGTCCAGGGACATTTAGCTCCGAAGAAAATCAGCCCCAGCATTTT.

This clone was seen repeatedly, ten times or more. The V call is TRBV7-2, the J call TRBJ2-7, with TRBD1 identical over 7 bases. Germline CDR1 reads SGHTA; CDR2 reads FQGNSA. The ends lost 9 bases at V and 3 bases at J; junction bases unmatched: 5. The CDR3 is 12 amino acids. CDR3 sequence reads: CASGDSVYEQYF. The CDR3 bases are TGTGCCAGTGGGGACAGCGTCTACGAGCAGTACTTC. Based on the CDR3 plus reference TRBV7-2 and TRBJ2-7, the full variable domain is GAGVSQSPSNKVTEKGKDVELRCDPISGHTALYWYRQSLGQGLEFLIYFQGNSAPDKSGLPSDRFSAERTGGSVSTLTIQRTQQEDSAVYLCASGDSVYEQYFGPGTRLTVT.

As concerns this clone: Different DNA sequences within this sample yield the same CDR3. The rearrangement links TRBV6-5 to TRBJ1-2; 9 bases align to TRBD1. V dropped 3 bases and J dropped 8; count of bases not matched to a gene: 4. The CDR3 spans 13 residues. Germline CDR1 MNHEY, CDR2 SVGAGI. For the CDR3, the DNA is TGTGCCAGCAGTTATGGACAGGGGAGAGGCTACACCTTC. Amino acids: CASSYGQGRGYTF.

This rearrangement joins TRBV5-1 to TRBJ2-7; TRBD1 is a possible D gene (6 bases). Germline CDR1 is SGHRS and CDR2 is YFSETQ. This CDR3 spans 17 amino acids. Between the trimmed V and J ends, which lost 5 bases and 0 bases, there was a span of 21 bases. The CDR3 is CASSNPGTSKSSYEQYF. CDR3 sequence (DNA): TGCGCCAGCAGTAATCCCGGGACATCTAAGAGCTCCTACGAGCAGTACTTC.

The rearrangement links TRBV11-2 to TRBJ1-2; 8 bases match TRBD1. With 1 base clipped from V and 7 bases from J, the junction kept 5 bases outside the gene matches. CDR1 is SGHAT, CDR2 FQNNGV, per germline. The CDR3 is 14 amino acids. The CDR3 here is CASSLVAGGTGYTF. The CDR3 DNA sequence: TGTGCCAGCAGCTTAGTAGCAGGGGGCACTGGCTACACCTTC.

Regarding this clone: Different DNA sequences within this sample yield the same CDR3. This chain joins TRBV30 and TRBJ1-1; D gene uncertain. CDR3 length equals 13 residues. CDR1 and CDR2 (germline): GTSNPN, SVGIG (reference sequence). Trimming removed 2 bases from V and 1 base from J, with 8 bases in between. The CDR3 here is CAWSSGRNTEAFF. CDR3 DNA sequence: TGTGCCTGGAGTTCAGGCCGGAACACTGAAGCTTTCTTT.

The gene calls are TRBV7-2 and TRBJ2-7, with 11 bases identical to TRBD2. V lost 1 base and J lost 4; bases outside the gene matches: 9. The CDR3 covers 17 residues. The germline V gene encodes CDR1 SGHTA and CDR2 FQGNSA. The CDR3 DNA is TGTGCCAGCAGCTTAGTAGGTTCGCTAGCGGGGGGATACGAGCAGTACTTC. Protein sequence: CASSLVGSLAGGYEQYF.

J is TRBJ2-7 and V is TRBV7-9; tentatively, D is TRBD2 (6 bases). CDR1 is SEHNR and CDR2 is FQNEAQ in the germline V gene (reference sequence). With 1 base removed from V and 3 bases from J, the gap between germline ends came to 16 bases. This CDR3 is built from 16 residues. The CDR3: CASSLGFGRRVYEQYF. CDR3 coding DNA: TGTGCCAGCAGCTTAGGGTTCGGGAGACGGGTCTACGAGCAGTACTTC.

This clone was seen a few times. The gene calls are TRBV5-1 and TRBJ2-7; 9 bases are shared with TRBD1. The CDR3 spans 15 residues. Germline V gene data show CDR1 as SGHRS and CDR2 as YFSETQ. With 0 bases clipped from V and 3 bases from J, the junction kept 4 bases outside the gene matches. The CDR3 here is CASSLEGQGIYEQYF. For the CDR3, the DNA is TGCGCCAGCAGCTTGGAGGGACAGGGAATCTACGAGCAGTACTTC.

This chain connects TRBV10-1 to TRBJ2-7; 12 positions agree with TRBD2. CDR1 and CDR2 from the germline V gene are WNHNN and SYGVQD (reference sequence). The CDR3 extends over 18 amino acids. Germline trimming cut 0 bases from V and 3 bases from J; bases unmatched to any gene: 9. The CDR3 DNA reads TGCGCCAGCAGTGAGTCCTCCCCTGGACTAGCGGGGAACTACGAGCAGTACTTC. It codes for CASSESSPGLAGNYEQYF.

The chain recombines TRBV28 with TRBJ2-7; 8 bases are a match to TRBD1. Germline values: CDR1 MDHEN, CDR2 SYDVKM. V gave up 5 bases and J gave up 2 bases; unmatched junction bases: 8. The CDR3 has 15 amino acids. Here the CDR3 DNA reads TGTGCCAGCAGTGGACGGACAGGGAGCCCCTACGAGCAGTACTTC. Protein sequence: CASSGRTGSPYEQYF.

The genes are TRBV7-3 and TRBJ2-7, with D possibly matching TRBD2 (5 bases). The V gene's germline CDR1 is SGHTA and CDR2 FQGTGA. This CDR3 spans 14 amino acids. The V and J ends lost 2 bases and 5 bases respectively, with 13 bases between them. CDR3 amino acids: CASSLSPGYDEQYF. The CDR3 region has the DNA TGTGCCAGCAGCTTATCACCGGGGTACGACGAGCAGTACTTC. The full variable domain, completed using reference TRBV7-3 and TRBJ2-7, is GAGVSQTPSNKVTEKGKYVELRCDPISGHTALYWYRQSLGQGPEFLIYFQGTGAADDSGLPNDRFFAVRPEGSVSTLKIQRTERGDSAVYLCASSLSPGYDEQYFGPGTRLTVT.

The chain joins TRBV5-4 to TRBJ1-2, with TRBD1 matching over 10 bases. V lost 4 bases, J lost 6 bases, and 12 bases stayed unmatched. CDR1 SGHNT and CDR2 YYREEE come from the germline V gene (reference sequence). The CDR3 spans 16 residues. CDR3: CASSPAFGTGENGYTF. As DNA, the CDR3 is TGTGCCAGCAGCCCAGCATTCGGGACAGGGGAAAATGGCTACACCTTC.

The rearrangement uses TRBV20-1 and TRBJ1-6; tentative D call: TRBD1 (6 bases). The V end was cut by 3 bases, the J end by 6 bases, with 15 bases between. Germline CDR1 DFQATT, CDR2 SNEGSKA (reference sequence). CDR3 length: 15 amino acids. The CDR3 bases are TGCAGTGCTAGTCCAAATGGACAGTTTAATTCACCCCTCCACTTT. Translating it yields CSASPNGQFNSPLHF.

This chain connects TRBV27 to TRBJ1-5, with no clear D. CDR1 is MNHEY, CDR2 SMNVEV, per germline (reference sequence). Trimming took 2 bases from V and 2 from J, leaving 10 bases between them. This CDR3 is 15 amino acids long. The CDR3 is CASSLRGVGNQPQHF. The DNA for the CDR3 is TGTGCCAGCAGTTTACGCGGGGTCGGCAATCAGCCCCAGCATTTT.

Here the CDR3 DNA reads TGTGCCACCAGTGACCCCGGGACAGGGGGCGTGAACACTGAAGCTTTCTTT. Protein sequence: CATSDPGTGGVNTEAFF. This rearrangement joins TRBV24-1 to TRBJ1-1; 12 bases fit TRBD1. V dropped 4 bases and J dropped 0; count of bases not matched to a gene: 5. CDR3 length equals 17 residues. CDR1 and CDR2 from the germline V gene are KGHDR and SFDVKD.

The CDR3: CASSPGWTESTDTQYF. DNA for the CDR3: TGCGCCAGCAGTCCAGGCTGGACAGAGAGCACAGATACGCAGTATTTT. The chain employs TRBV10-1 and TRBJ2-3, with a weak D call TRBD1 (6 bases). V was shortened by 5 bases and J by 0 bases, with 15 bases between the two germline ends. This CDR3 contains 16 residues. The V gene's germline CDR1 is WNHNN and CDR2 SYGVQD (reference sequence).